The sequence of this T cell receptor beta chain was determined in a study of OX40 agonist ivuxolimab in advanced cancers. People who had autoimmune disease history or systemic immunosuppression were excluded. Sequenced by immunoSEQ multiplex PCR; TCRdb stores in-frame clones only, minus some. The table records about 61,000 clones, around 83% of them present only once. Germline assignment: CDR1 MNHNS and CDR2 SASEGT. V dropped 6 bases and J dropped 1 base, with 6 bases sitting between them. The CDR3 has 12 amino acids. The study, taken as a whole, reports: Partly responding patients at 0.1-3.0 mg/kg showed some of the smallest clonal expansion. The authors did not determine the antigen specificity of the expanded peripheral T cells. The study observed clonal expansion of CD4+ and CD8+ blood T cells by week 6 at 0.1 to 3.0 mg/kg.

Worth noting for this clone: Its matching antigen is unknown.

The chain recombines TRBV6-1 with TRBJ1-1; no firm D call. The input for sequencing was CD4+ or CD8+ T cells sorted from blood, taken in a trial of the OX40 agonist ivuxolimab. The origin of this receptor is an adult with an advanced solid tumor such as melanoma, head and neck, liver or kidney cancer. The CDR3 reads CASSLENTEAFF. The CDR3 DNA reads as TGTGCCAGCAGCTTAGAGAACACTGAAGCTTTCTTT.